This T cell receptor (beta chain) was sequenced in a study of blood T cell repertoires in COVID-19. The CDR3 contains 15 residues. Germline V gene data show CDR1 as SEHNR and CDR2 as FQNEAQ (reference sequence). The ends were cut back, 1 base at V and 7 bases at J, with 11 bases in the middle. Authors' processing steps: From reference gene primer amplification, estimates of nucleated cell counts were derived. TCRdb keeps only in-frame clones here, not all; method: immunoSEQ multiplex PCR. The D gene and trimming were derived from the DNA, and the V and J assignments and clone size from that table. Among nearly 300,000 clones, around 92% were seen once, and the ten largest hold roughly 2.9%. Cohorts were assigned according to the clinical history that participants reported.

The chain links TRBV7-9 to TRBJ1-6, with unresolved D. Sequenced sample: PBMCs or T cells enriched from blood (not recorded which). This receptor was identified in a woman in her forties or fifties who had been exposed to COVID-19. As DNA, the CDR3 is TGTGCCAGCAGCTTAGACGGACTGAGAAATTCACCCCTCCACTTT. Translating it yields CASSLDGLRNSPLHF. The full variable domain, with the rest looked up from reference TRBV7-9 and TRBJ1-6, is DTGVSQNPRHKITKRGQNVTFRCDPISEHNRLYWYRQTLGQGPEFLTYFQNEAQLEKSRLLSDRFSAERPKGSFSTLEIQRTEQGDSAMYLCASSLDGLRNSPLHFGNGTRLTVT.